The 28 T cell receptor beta chains reported below all come from one sample, sequenced in a study of cytomegalovirus exposure and HLA in healthy donors. The PCR employed 60 Vbeta primers together with 13 Jbeta primers. Using immunoSEQ multiplex PCR, the repertoire was profiled, and TCRdb retains in-frame clones only, with some absent. The repertoire holds more than 100,000 clones, with 55% to 75% as singletons. The sample consisted of PBMCs. These receptors were obtained from a woman aged 40-49 years in good health and CMV-seropositive.

The rearrangement links TRBV4-1 to TRBJ1-2, with unresolved D. CDR3 length: 12 residues. Trimming removed 4 bases from V and 4 bases from J, with 7 bases in between. CDR1 and CDR2 from the germline V gene are MGHRA and YSYEKL. DNA of the CDR3: TGCGCCAGCAGCCCGGGAAGCTATGGCTACACCTTC. This sequence encodes CASSPGSYGYTF.

This chain joins TRBV6-5 and TRBJ1-5; the match to TRBD1 covers 7 bases. Germline V gene lookup returns CDR1 MNHEY and CDR2 SVGAGI. CDR3 length equals 14 residues. V gave up 6 bases and J gave up 4 bases; unmatched junction bases: 6. CDR3 in amino acids: CASRNRGPNQPQHF. CDR3 bases: TGTGCCAGCAGGAACAGGGGACCGAATCAGCCCCAGCATTTT.

The sample holds one count of this clone. The chain uses TRBV4-1 and TRBJ2-1; TRBD2 is a possible D gene (6 bases). Germline CDR1 and CDR2: MGHRA and YSYEKL. CDR3 length: 17 amino acids. The V and J ends lost 3 bases and 8 bases respectively, with 23 bases between them. The CDR3 sequence is CASSQSIPGTSRDEQFF. In nucleotides, the CDR3 is TGCGCCAGCAGCCAGTCGATTCCAGGGACTTCGCGTGATGAGCAGTTCTTC.

V and J are TRBV25-1 and TRBJ2-3; 9 bases line up with TRBD1. The junction had 3 bases not matched to a gene; V was cut back by 3 bases and J by 5 bases. Germline V gives CDR1 MGHDK, CDR2 SYGVNS. The CDR3 totals 14 residues. CDR3 sequence reads: CASSDRDREDTQYF. The CDR3 DNA is TGTGCCAGCAGTGACCGGGACAGGGAAGATACGCAGTATTTT. The full variable domain, with the rest looked up from reference TRBV25-1 and TRBJ2-3, is EADIYQTPRYLVIGTGKKITLECSQTMGHDKMYWYQQDPGMELHLIHYSYGVNSTEKGDLSSESTVSRIRTEHFPLTLESARPSHTSQYLCASSDRDREDTQYFGPGTRLTVL.

This chain uses TRBV29-1 with TRBJ2-4, with TRBD1 identical over 10 bases. This CDR3 is built from 13 residues. Per germline, CDR1 SQVTM and CDR2 ANQGSEA. V dropped 4 bases and J dropped 6; count of bases not matched to a gene: 3. The CDR3: CSVVWTGGNIQYF. In DNA, the CDR3 is TGCAGCGTTGTTTGGACAGGGGGAAACATTCAGTACTTC. Full variable domain (missing parts from reference TRBV29-1 and TRBJ2-4): SAVISQKPSRDICQRGTSLTIQCQVDSQVTMMFWYRQQPGQSLTLIATANQGSEATYESGFVIDKFPISRPNLTFSTLTVSNMSPEDSSIYLCSVVWTGGNIQYFGAGTRLSVL.

This clone was detected once. The same CDR3 is also encoded by other DNA sequences in this sample. This chain uses TRBV19 with TRBJ1-1, with a weak D call TRBD1 (5 bases). CDR3 length equals 14 residues. Germline loops: CDR1 LNHDA, CDR2 SQIVND (reference sequence). V lost 1 base to trimming and J lost 4 bases, with 10 bases between them. The CDR3 reads CASSIVGGGTEAFF. The CDR3 DNA sequence: TGTGCCAGTAGTATAGTAGGCGGGGGCACTGAAGCTTTCTTT.

The chain joins TRBV19 to TRBJ1-1; D perhaps matches TRBD1 (6 bases). V shed 10 bases and J shed 0 bases, with 9 bases lying between them. The germline V gene has CDR1 LNHDA and CDR2 SQIVND (reference sequence). The CDR3 has 12 residues. DNA of the CDR3: TGTGCCACCACAGGGCTGAACACTGAAGCTTTCTTT. This gives the protein CATTGLNTEAFF.

This clone occurred a few times. CDR3 amino acids: CASSVGRGRNEKLFF. In nucleotides, the CDR3 is TGTGCCAGCAGCGTAGGCAGGGGAAGAAATGAAAAACTGTTTTTT. The chain combines TRBV9 with TRBJ1-4; tentative D call: TRBD1 (6 bases). V was clipped by 0 bases and J by 5 bases, with 11 bases between them. CDR1 is SGDLS, CDR2 YYNGEE, per germline. CDR3 length: 15 amino acids.

The gene calls are TRBV29-1 and TRBJ2-7; 9 nucleotides match TRBD2. Germline values: CDR1 SQVTM, CDR2 ANQGSEA. Losses at the gene ends were 3 bases for V and 4 bases for J; bases not matched to a gene: 7. The CDR3 is 14 amino acids. The CDR3 DNA reads TGCAGCGTTGACGGAGGAGCGGGGGGATACGAGCAGTACTTC. This codes for CSVDGGAGGYEQYF.

Only one count was recorded for this clone. This chain uses TRBV5-1 with TRBJ2-7; 8 positions match TRBD1. There are 14 residues in the CDR3. Unmatched junction bases numbered 7, after V lost 1 base and J lost 7 bases. Germline values: CDR1 SGHRS, CDR2 YFSETQ. CDR3 loop: CASSLQGAPGEQYF. CDR3 nucleotide sequence: TGCGCCAGCAGCTTGCAGGGGGCTCCGGGGGAGCAGTACTTC.

The chain carries TRBV20-1 and TRBJ2-3; 7 nucleotides agree with TRBD2. Germline lookup yields CDR1 DFQATT and CDR2 SNEGSKA (reference sequence). Losses at the gene ends were 6 bases for V and 9 bases for J; bases not matched to a gene: 6. The CDR3 spans 11 residues. The CDR3 DNA follows: TGCAGTGCGGGGTCAGCGGGAACGCAGTATTTT. Encoded protein: CSAGSAGTQYF.

The V and J genes are TRBV4-3 and TRBJ1-6, with TRBD1 matching over 7 bases. The germline gives CDR1 LGHNA, CDR2 YSLEER. Germline trimming cut 0 bases from V and 8 bases from J; bases unmatched to any gene: 7. The CDR3 contains 16 residues. The CDR3 nucleotides read TGCGCCAGCAGCCAAGATCAGTACAGGGGCGATTCACCCCTCCACTTT. This codes for CASSQDQYRGDSPLHF.

The J gene is TRBJ2-5, the V gene TRBV2; D not certain. This CDR3 is 13 amino acids long. From germline, CDR1 is SNHLY and CDR2 FYNNEI. Trimming stripped 3 bases from V and 7 bases from J, with 12 bases between. In DNA, the CDR3 is TGTGCCAGCAGTGATTATGTTCTAATGACCCAGTACTTC. Translated, it gives CASSDYVLMTQYF.

The chain combines TRBV29-1 with TRBJ1-1, with 9 bases lining up with TRBD1. Looked up from germline, CDR1 is SQVTM and CDR2 is ANQGSEA. Trimming at V came to 4 bases and at J to 4 bases, leaving 7 bases not matched to a gene. The CDR3 totals 14 residues. CDR3 in DNA: TGCAGCGTTGTTCGGCGGACAGGGGTCACTGAAGCTTTCTTT. Its protein product is CSVVRRTGVTEAFF.

The rearrangement uses TRBV4-2 and TRBJ2-5, with 7 bases matching TRBD2. From germline, CDR1 is LGHNA and CDR2 YNFKEQ. V trimming: 0 bases; J trimming: 3 bases; junction bases outside the gene matches: 7. This CDR3 is built from 16 residues. The CDR3, as DNA: TGTGCCAGCAGCCAAGAAGGCTTTGCGGGGGAAGAGACCCAGTACTTC. It translates to CASSQEGFAGEETQYF.

The rearrangement joins TRBV7-9 to TRBJ2-3; D is possibly TRBD2 (6 bases). This CDR3 comprises 16 residues. Germline CDR1 is SEHNR and CDR2 is FQNEAQ (reference sequence). V shed 4 bases and J shed 8 bases, with 22 bases lying between them. The CDR3 spells CASSYVGGIRPGTQYF. CDR3 bases: TGTGCCAGCAGCTATGTGGGCGGGATCAGACCCGGTACGCAGTATTTT.

Worth noting for this clone: This sample includes further DNA sequences coding for the same CDR3. The chain carries TRBV5-4 and TRBJ2-1; D may be TRBD1 (5 bases). Germline V lookup: CDR1 SGHNT, CDR2 YYREEE (reference sequence). The CDR3 spans 11 residues. Trimming removed 1 base at V and 10 bases at J, with 6 bases between. This chain's CDR3 is CASSLQGEQFF. CDR3 coding DNA: TGTGCCAGCAGCTTGCAGGGAGAGCAGTTCTTC.

The CDR3 reads CASSERGQGDGYTF. CDR3 nucleotides: TGTGCCAGCAGTGAAAGGGGACAGGGCGATGGCTACACCTTC. The chain recombines TRBV6-1 with TRBJ1-2; 9 bases agree with TRBD1. Germline CDR1 and CDR2: MNHNS and SASEGT. The CDR3 sequence is 14 residues long. The trim removed 2 bases at V and 6 bases at J, leaving 4 bases unmatched.

The V and J genes are TRBV4-1 and TRBJ1-3; D gene unclear. This CDR3 comprises 16 residues. CDR1 MGHRA and CDR2 YSYEKL come from the germline V gene. Trimming stripped 4 bases from V and 0 bases from J, with 13 bases between. CDR3: CASSLERATSGNTIYF. CDR3 coding DNA: TGCGCCAGCAGCCTAGAGAGGGCGACCTCTGGAAACACCATATATTTT.

The chain employs TRBV7-2 and TRBJ1-1; TRBD1 might be the D (6 bases). V dropped 5 bases and J dropped 3 bases, with 13 bases sitting between them. CDR3 size: 14 residues. Germline loops: CDR1 SGHTA, CDR2 FQGNSA. In DNA form, the CDR3 reads TGTGCCAGCAGCCAAACAGGGTGGGACACTGAAGCTTTCTTT. Its translation is CASSQTGWDTEAFF.

This clone occurred once. The rearrangement links TRBV6-5 to TRBJ2-3; D might be TRBD1 (6 bases). Trimming removed 6 bases at V and 6 bases at J, with 19 bases between. The CDR3 spans 15 residues. Germline lookup yields CDR1 MNHEY and CDR2 SVGAGI. The CDR3 nucleotides read TGTGCCAGCAGGCCCACAGGGTTAAGTAGGGATACGCAGTATTTT. Its protein product is CASRPTGLSRDTQYF.

The rearrangement links TRBV7-2 to TRBJ1-5; 8 bases match TRBD1. Trimming took 6 bases from V and 6 from J; bases not matched to a gene: 4. The CDR3 spans 13 residues. Germline values: CDR1 SGHTA, CDR2 FQGNSA. As DNA, the CDR3 is TGTGCCAGCAGACGGGACAGGACTCAGCCCCAGCATTTT. Amino acids: CASRRDRTQPQHF.

The J gene is TRBJ2-2, the V gene TRBV7-3; no clear D gene. Looked up from germline, CDR1 is SGHTA and CDR2 is FQGTGA. This CDR3 region has 15 residues. V was clipped by 0 bases and J by 5 bases, with 10 bases between them. CDR3 DNA sequence: TGTGCCAGCAGCTTAACGGCCAGTACAACCGGGGAGCTGTTTTTT. It yields the protein CASSLTASTTGELFF.

This chain connects TRBV15 to TRBJ2-5; a weak D match, TRBD1 (6 bases). This CDR3 is 14 amino acids long. Trimming left V 5 bases short and J 1 base short, with 11 bases between. Germline CDR1 and CDR2: LNHNV and YYDKDF (reference sequence). CDR3 amino acids: CATSHGQPQETQYF. CDR3 coding DNA: TGTGCCACCAGCCATGGACAGCCCCAAGAGACCCAGTACTTC.

The gene calls are TRBV27 and TRBJ1-1; D is unresolved. Germline V gene sequence: CDR1 MNHEY, CDR2 SMNVEV (reference sequence). Trimming removed 8 bases at V and 4 bases at J, with 11 bases between. The CDR3 is 12 residues long. This chain's CDR3 is CASASGSTEAFF. The CDR3, as DNA: TGTGCCAGCGCTAGTGGGTCCACTGAAGCTTTCTTT.

This rearrangement joins TRBV11-2 to TRBJ1-1; D unresolved. V was pared by 2 bases and J by 6 bases, with 10 bases between. Germline V gene data show CDR1 as SGHAT and CDR2 as FQNNGV. The CDR3 covers 13 residues. The CDR3 sequence: CASSLTSSAEAFF. The CDR3 DNA sequence: TGTGCCAGCAGCTTAACTTCCTCCGCTGAAGCTTTCTTT.

V gene TRBV2 combines with J gene TRBJ1-4; TRBD1 agrees at 7 bases. The germline V gene encodes CDR1 SNHLY and CDR2 FYNNEI. The CDR3 contains 14 residues. After removal of 7 bases from V and 6 bases from J, the junction contained 8 bases not matched to a gene. CDR3 loop: CASKDRATHEKLFF. The CDR3 DNA sequence: TGTGCCAGCAAAGACAGGGCTACTCATGAAAAACTGTTTTTT. Looking up the rest from reference TRBV2 and TRBJ1-4 gives the full variable domain: EPEVTQTPSHQVTQMGQEVILRCVPISNHLYFYWYRQILGQKVEFLVSFYNNEISEKSEIFDDQFSVERPDGSNFTLKIRSTKLEDSAMYFCASKDRATHEKLFFGSGTQLSVL.

V is TRBV4-1 and J is TRBJ2-5; 8 bases fit TRBD2. The germline gives CDR1 MGHRA, CDR2 YSYEKL. The CDR3 sequence is 16 residues long. V lost 1 base to trimming and J lost 2 bases; unmatched junction nucleotides: 6. CDR3 amino acids: CASSQGASGRQETQYF. The CDR3, as DNA: TGCGCCAGCAGCCAAGGGGCTAGCGGGCGACAAGAGACCCAGTACTTC.